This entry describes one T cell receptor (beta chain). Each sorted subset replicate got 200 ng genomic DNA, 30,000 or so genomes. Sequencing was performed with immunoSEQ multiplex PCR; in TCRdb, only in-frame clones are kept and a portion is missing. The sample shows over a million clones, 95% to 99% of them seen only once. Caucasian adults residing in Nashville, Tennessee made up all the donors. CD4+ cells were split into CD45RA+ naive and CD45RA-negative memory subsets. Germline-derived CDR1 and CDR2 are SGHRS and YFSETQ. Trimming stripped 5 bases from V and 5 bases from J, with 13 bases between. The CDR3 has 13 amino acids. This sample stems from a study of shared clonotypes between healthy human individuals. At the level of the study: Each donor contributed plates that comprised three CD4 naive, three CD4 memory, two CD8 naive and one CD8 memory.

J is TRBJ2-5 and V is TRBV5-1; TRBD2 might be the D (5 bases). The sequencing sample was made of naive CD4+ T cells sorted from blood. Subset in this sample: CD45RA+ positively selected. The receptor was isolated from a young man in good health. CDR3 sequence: CASSPGSPETQYF. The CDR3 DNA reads TGCGCCAGCAGTCCGGGATCTCCGGAGACCCAGTACTTC.